These T cell receptor beta chains were read from a single sample in a study of blood T cell repertoires in COVID-19. Profiling relied on immunoSEQ multiplex PCR, and the TCRdb table lists in-frame clones only, not all of them. Among 200,000 to 300,000 clones listed, more than 85% were seen once. Sequenced: peripheral blood. These receptors were collected from a person between 18 and 30 years old with COVID-19, enrolled during active disease. Each CDR3 is given without its conserved first and last residue. Each record gives: CDR3 protein, clone size, V gene, J gene. Part of the rows lack a size; the others show once, few, many or a class for expanded clones.

ASSPDRVSPLH	once	TRBV4-1	TRBJ1-6
ASILHIPAPHTGAGELF	NA	TRBV27	TRBJ2-2
ASSWGRSQDLSGNTIY	NA	TRBV5-1	TRBJ1-3
ASSFAGGGYEQY	NA	TRBV27	TRBJ2-7
ASMDMWNTGELF	NA	TRBV5-4	TRBJ2-2
ASSFPGGYGYT	NA	TRBV6-2/TRBV6-3	TRBJ1-2
ASSFSGDTQY	NA	TRBV12-3/TRBV12-4	TRBJ2-3
ASSDRESNYGYT	NA	TRBV25-1	TRBJ1-2
ASSSGAYEQY	NA	TRBV27	TRBJ2-7
ASSRMTSGSLYEQY	NA	TRBV4-1	TRBJ2-7
ASSPPMAGGQPQH	NA	TRBV19	TRBJ1-5
ASRIAGGYQETQY	NA	TRBV3-1/TRBV3-2	TRBJ2-5
ASSAPGQGYEQY	NA	TRBV9	TRBJ2-7
ASSVGLYNSGANVLT	NA	TRBV9	TRBJ2-6
ASSHREGGADTQY	once	TRBV4-1	TRBJ2-3
ASSISRGEDQPQH	NA	TRBV19	TRBJ1-5
SASPGVSREQY	NA	TRBV20-1	TRBJ2-7
ASSSAGRNQPQH	NA	TRBV23-1	TRBJ1-5
ASSLPGMWTEAF	NA	TRBV5-5	TRBJ1-1
ATRRTDTQY	NA	TRBV15	TRBJ2-3
ASSSRTGPLSEAF	NA	TRBV7-2	TRBJ1-1
ASSEDSRVGSPLH	NA	TRBV2	TRBJ1-6
ASSLKPAYEQY	NA	TRBV27	TRBJ2-7
ASSLAGYRGDYEQY	NA	TRBV28	TRBJ2-7
ASSQVGQGGLEQY	NA	TRBV4-1	TRBJ2-7
ASSPGGTGAYEQY	few	TRBV5-1	TRBJ2-7
ASSQGTGTGALVSYGYT	NA	TRBV3-1/TRBV3-2	TRBJ1-2
ASSQGLEQPQH	few	TRBV3-1/TRBV3-2	TRBJ1-5
ASSLDSGSIGEQF	few	TRBV7-8	TRBJ2-1
ASSPGTSGSVGTDTQY	NA	TRBV18	TRBJ2-3
ASNPGTGGESDEQF	once	TRBV5-4	TRBJ2-1
ASSPSSGGAYEQY	NA	TRBV7-2	TRBJ2-7
ASSRFQDNEQF	few	TRBV6-6	TRBJ2-1
ASRLGGLEREGCTQY	once	TRBV12-2	TRBJ2-3
ASSYSGQPQETQY	NA	TRBV6-5	TRBJ2-5
SAYSPNEQF	NA	TRBV20-1	TRBJ2-1
ASSQGTGGTGELF	NA	TRBV4-3	TRBJ2-2
ATSGREGPSSSNQPQH	NA	TRBV24-1	TRBJ1-5
ASSYSASGQGGYT	NA	TRBV6-5	TRBJ1-2
ASSQGQGLSPLH	NA	TRBV6-5	TRBJ1-6